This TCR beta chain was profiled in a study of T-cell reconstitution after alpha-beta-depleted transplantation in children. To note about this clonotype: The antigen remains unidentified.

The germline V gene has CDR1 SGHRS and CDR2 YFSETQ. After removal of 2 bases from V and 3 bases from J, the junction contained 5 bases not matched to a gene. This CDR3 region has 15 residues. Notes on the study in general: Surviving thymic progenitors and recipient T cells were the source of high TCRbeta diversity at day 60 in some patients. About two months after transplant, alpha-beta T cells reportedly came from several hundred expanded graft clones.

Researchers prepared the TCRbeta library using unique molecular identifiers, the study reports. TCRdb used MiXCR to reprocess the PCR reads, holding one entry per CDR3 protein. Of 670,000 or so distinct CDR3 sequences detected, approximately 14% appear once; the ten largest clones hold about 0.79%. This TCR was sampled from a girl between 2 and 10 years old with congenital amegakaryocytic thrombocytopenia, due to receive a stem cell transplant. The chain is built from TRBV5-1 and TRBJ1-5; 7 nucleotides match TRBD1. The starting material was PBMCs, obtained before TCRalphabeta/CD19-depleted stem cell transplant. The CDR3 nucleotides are TGCGCCAGCAGCTTCGGGACAGACTACAATCAGCCCCAGCATTTT. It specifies CASSFGTDYNQPQHF.